This entry concerns a single TCR beta chain. Trimming took 4 bases from V and 4 from J; bases not matched to a gene: 9. The CDR3 sequence is 16 residues long. Germline V gives CDR1 SGHNT, CDR2 YYREEE (reference sequence). The entry originates in a study of control samples from healthy donors and cancer patients. TCRdb's copy holds only in-frame clones and misses some; the assay was immunoSEQ multiplex PCR. Of 100,000 to 150,000 clones listed, 87% were seen once; the top ten hold 8% to 9%. The specimen sequenced was blood. V usage is TRBV5-4 and J usage is TRBJ1-1, with 11 bases identical to TRBD1. The source is a man aged 40-55 years in good health. CDR3 amino acids: CASSPADRGRGTEAFF. CDR3 coding DNA: TGTGCCAGCAGCCCCGCGGACAGGGGGCGAGGCACTGAAGCTTTCTTT.